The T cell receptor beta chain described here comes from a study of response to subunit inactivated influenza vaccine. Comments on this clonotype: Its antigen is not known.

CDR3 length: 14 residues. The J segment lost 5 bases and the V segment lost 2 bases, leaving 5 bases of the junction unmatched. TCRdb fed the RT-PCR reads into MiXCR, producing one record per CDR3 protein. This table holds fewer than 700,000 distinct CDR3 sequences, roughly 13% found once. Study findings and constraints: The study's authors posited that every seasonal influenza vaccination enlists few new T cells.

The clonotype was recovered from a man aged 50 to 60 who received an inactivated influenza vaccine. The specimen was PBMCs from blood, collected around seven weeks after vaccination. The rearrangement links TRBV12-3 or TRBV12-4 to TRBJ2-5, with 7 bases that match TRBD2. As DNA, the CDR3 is TGTGCCAGCAGTTTACTTTGGGGAGGGGAGACCCAGTACTTC. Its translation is CASSLLWGGETQYF.